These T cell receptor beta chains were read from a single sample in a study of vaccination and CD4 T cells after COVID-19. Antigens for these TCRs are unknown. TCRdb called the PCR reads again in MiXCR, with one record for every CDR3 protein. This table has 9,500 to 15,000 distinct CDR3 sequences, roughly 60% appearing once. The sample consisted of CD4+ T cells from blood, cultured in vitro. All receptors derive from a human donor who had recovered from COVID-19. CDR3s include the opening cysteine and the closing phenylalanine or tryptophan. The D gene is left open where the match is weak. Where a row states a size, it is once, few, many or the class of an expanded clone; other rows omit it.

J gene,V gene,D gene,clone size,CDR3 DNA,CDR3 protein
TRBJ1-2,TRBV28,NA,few,TGTGCCAGCAGTTTATCTGGGGGGTTACTTAACTATGGCTACACCTTC,CASSLSGGLLNYGYTF
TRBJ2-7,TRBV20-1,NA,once,TGCAGTGCTAGAGATTTTCGGGGACGGGAGTACGAGCAGTACTTC,CSARDFRGREYEQYF
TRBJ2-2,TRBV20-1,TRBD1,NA,TGCAGTGACCTGAAGAGGGGGCGCGGCACCGGGGAGCTGTTTTTT,CSDLKRGRGTGELFF
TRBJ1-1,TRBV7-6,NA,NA,TGTGCCAGTTCTGGCAGGGACACTGAAGCTTTCTTT,CASSGRDTEAFF
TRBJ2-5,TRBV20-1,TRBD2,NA,TGCAGTGCTAGATCTAGCGGGGCCCAAGAGACCCAGTACTTC,CSARSSGAQETQYF
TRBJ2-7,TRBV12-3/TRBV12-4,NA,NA,TGTGCCAGCAGTTTGAATGGCTACGAGCAGTACTTC,CASSLNGYEQYF
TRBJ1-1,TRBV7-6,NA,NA,TGTGCCAGCAGCCGCTACAGCCGAACGAACACTGAAGCTTTCTTT,CASSRYSRTNTEAFF
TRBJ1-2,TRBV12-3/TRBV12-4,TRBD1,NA,TGTGCCAGCAGTTTACAGGGGGCCTATGGCTACACCTTC,CASSLQGAYGYTF
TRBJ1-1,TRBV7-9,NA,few,TGTGCCAGCAGCCCCAGTGCCGTGACTGAAGCTTTCTTT,CASSPSAVTEAFF
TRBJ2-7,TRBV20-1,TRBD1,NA,TGCAGTGCTAGAAGTTTCCGGGACAGCCCCTACGAGCAGTACTTC,CSARSFRDSPYEQYF
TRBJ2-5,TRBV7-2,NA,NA,TGTGCCAGCAGCTTAGACAGGGTCCAAGAGACCCAGTACTTC,CASSLDRVQETQYF
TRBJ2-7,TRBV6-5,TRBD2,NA,TGTGCCAGCAGTTACAGGACGGCTAGCGGGAGGGTATCGTACGAGCAGTACTTC,CASSYRTASGRVSYEQYF
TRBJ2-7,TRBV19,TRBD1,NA,TGTGCCAGTAGTATCCTCCCTGGGGACAGGGGTTTCTACGAGCAGTACTTC,CASSILPGDRGFYEQYF
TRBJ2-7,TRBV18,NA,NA,TGTGCCAGCTCACCAGATACGCGGGCTGGCTACGAGCAGTACTTC,CASSPDTRAGYEQYF
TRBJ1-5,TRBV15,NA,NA,TGTGCCACCAGCAGGGTAATTATACTACAGGGTCAGCCCCAGCATTTT,CATSRVIILQGQPQHF
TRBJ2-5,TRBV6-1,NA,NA,TGTGCCAGCAGTGAACGGAGTGACGGTCGGGAGACCCAGTACTTC,CASSERSDGRETQYF